This TCR beta chain is drawn from a study of CD8 T cells in ankylosing spondylitis. For this clonotype: Its specificity is unknown.

The CDR3 contains 15 residues. CDR1 is DFQATT and CDR2 is SNEGSKA in the germline V gene (reference sequence). The V gene lost 6 bases and the J gene lost 5 bases, with 22 bases spanning the gap. Quantitative barcoded 5'-RACE was used to prepare TCR beta libraries. TCRdb reanalysed the 5' RACE reads using MiXCR and keeps one entry per CDR3 protein. Of hundreds of thousands of distinct CDR3 sequences in the sample, 15% to 20% were seen once. Study-wide results and caveats: Earlier authors reported some of these motif variants in reactive arthritis synovial fluid and blood. Reportedly, disease-linked clones are significantly enriched in ankylosing spondylitis patients' matched synovial fluid. One TCR beta motif, made up of 7 or 8 highly homologous variants, appeared characteristic of ankylosing spondylitis blood. Those disease-linked clones were CD8+; they were also relatively rare in peripheral blood.

The chain employs TRBV20-1 and TRBJ2-5; TRBD1 or TRBD2 may be the D gene (5 bases each). Sequencing used blood, either unsorted or a sorted T cell fraction (not recorded which). The clonotype originates from a male donor with ankylosing spondylitis. The CDR3 coding sequence is TGCAGTGCAAACCCCGTGGGGGTCGCTCCGGAGACCCAGTACTTC. Residues: CSANPVGVAPETQYF.